These 27 T cell receptor beta chains were sequenced from one sample in a study of blood T cell repertoires in COVID-19. The protocol was immunoSEQ multiplex PCR, while the TCRdb copy is restricted to in-frame clones and leaves out a portion. The sample holds about 210,000 clones, 84% seen once. Material for sequencing was peripheral blood. These TCRs come from a woman between 50 and 59 years old with active or convalescent COVID-19.

The chain links TRBV7-6 to TRBJ2-3; 7 positions agree with TRBD2. This CDR3 contains 16 residues. Germline lookup yields CDR1 SGHVS and CDR2 FNYEAQ. V shed 4 bases, J shed 6 bases, and the junction held 13 bases outside the gene matches. This CDR3 is CASSWGRLAGEDTQYF. The CDR3 bases are TGTGCCAGCAGCTGGGGTCGACTAGCCGGCGAGGATACGCAGTATTTT.

J is TRBJ2-7 and V is TRBV3-1 (or the pseudogene TRBV3-2); TRBD1 aligns across 7 bases. CDR1 LGHDT and CDR2 YNNKEL come from the germline V gene (reference sequence). The trim removed 3 bases at V and 1 base at J, leaving 3 bases unmatched. The length of the CDR3 is 14 residues. The CDR3 nucleotides read TGTGCCAGCAGCCACAGGACAGGATCCTACGAGCAGTACTTC. It encodes CASSHRTGSYEQYF.

The chain couples TRBV2 to TRBJ1-1, with TRBD1 matching 7 bases. The CDR3 has 12 amino acids. Germline CDR1 is SNHLY and CDR2 is FYNNEI. V was clipped by 8 bases and J by 11 bases; unmatched bases: 11. CDR3 DNA sequence: TGTGCCAGCGCTCCTCTAACAGGGGTCGCTTTCTTT. Residues: CASAPLTGVAFF.

This clone was detected only once. The chain links TRBV2 to TRBJ1-5, with 9 nucleotides matching TRBD1. Germline lookup yields CDR1 SNHLY and CDR2 FYNNEI. Trimming took 8 bases from V and 15 from J; bases not matched to a gene: 17. This CDR3 has 14 residues. The CDR3 here is CASDPGQGPPGRHF. As DNA, the CDR3 is TGTGCCAGCGATCCGGGACAGGGCCCTCCAGGGCGGCATTTT.

V is TRBV7-9 and J is TRBJ2-1; tentatively, D is TRBD1 (5 bases). Germline lookup yields CDR1 SEHNR and CDR2 FQNEAQ (reference sequence). The CDR3 contains 11 residues. Trimming cost V 1 base and J 10 bases, with 5 bases left between them. CDR3 in amino acids: CASSLEGEQFF. The CDR3 coding sequence is TGTGCCAGCAGCTTAGAGGGGGAGCAGTTCTTC.

The genes are TRBV6-5 and TRBJ1-1; D gene ambiguous. The CDR3 has 15 amino acids. CDR1 MNHEY and CDR2 SVGAGI come from the germline V gene. Deletions cut 3 bases from V and 0 bases from J, with 11 bases between. The CDR3 spells CASSYRRSLNTEAFF. The DNA for the CDR3 is TGTGCCAGCAGTTATAGGAGGTCTTTGAACACTGAAGCTTTCTTT.

This rearrangement joins TRBV27 to TRBJ1-5; tentatively, D is TRBD1 (6 bases). V lost 5 bases and J lost 2, with 16 bases in between. Per the germline V gene, CDR1 is MNHEY and CDR2 is SMNVEV (reference sequence). The CDR3 is 16 amino acids. DNA for the CDR3: TGTGCCAGCAGTAAATACTCAGGGGAAGGCAATCAGCCCCAGCATTTT. Its translation is CASSKYSGEGNQPQHF.

This clone was counted once. J is TRBJ1-2 and V is TRBV6-5, with D perhaps matching TRBD1 (6 bases). CDR1 and CDR2 (germline): MNHEY, SVGAGI. CDR3 length equals 15 residues. V lost 0 bases and J lost 1, with 9 bases in between. CDR3 residues: CASSYSTGINYGYTF. Here the CDR3 DNA reads TGTGCCAGCAGTTACTCTACAGGGATTAACTATGGCTACACCTTC.

V is TRBV10-3 and J is TRBJ1-1; 7 bases are a match to TRBD1. The V segment lost 9 bases and the J segment 0 bases; nucleotides outside the gene matches: 10. From germline, CDR1 is ENHRY and CDR2 SYGVKD. The CDR3 runs 15 residues. Here the CDR3 DNA reads TGTGCCATTTCAGACCGGGACAGATTGAACACTGAAGCTTTCTTT. This encodes CAISDRDRLNTEAFF.

The chain links TRBV19 to TRBJ2-7; D call uncertain. V was shortened by 4 bases and J by 6 bases, with 7 bases between the two germline ends. Per the germline V gene, CDR1 is LNHDA and CDR2 is SQIVND (reference sequence). This CDR3 has 11 residues. In DNA form, the CDR3 reads TGTGCCAGTAGTAGTTCGTCCGAGCAGTACTTC. Translating gives CASSSSSEQYF.

The chain recombines TRBV6-5 with TRBJ1-2; no firm D call. Germline assignment: CDR1 MNHEY and CDR2 SVGAGI. The CDR3 contains 11 residues. V was cut by 4 bases and J by 8 bases, with 8 bases left in between. CDR3 coding DNA: TGTGCCAGCAGTTGGACGGGGGGCTACACCTTC. Amino acids: CASSWTGGYTF.

This clone was seen a single time. V and J are TRBV10-1 and TRBJ1-1, with D possibly being TRBD1 (5 bases). The CDR3 sequence is 14 residues long. The germline V and J ends were trimmed by 2 bases and 1 base, with 8 bases remaining between them. Germline CDR1 is WNHNN and CDR2 is SYGVQD (reference sequence). CDR3 nucleotide sequence: TGCGCCAGCAGTGAGAGACAGAGGAACACTGAAGCTTTCTTT. Translated: CASSERQRNTEAFF.

J is TRBJ2-1 and V is TRBV6-6; D not resolved. CDR1 is MNHNY, CDR2 SVGAGI, per germline (reference sequence). The CDR3 contains 15 residues. V was trimmed by 5 bases and J by 0 bases, leaving 11 bases between them. Here the CDR3 reads CASSEFSSSYNEQFF. The CDR3 DNA follows: TGTGCCAGCAGTGAGTTTTCTAGCTCCTACAATGAGCAGTTCTTC.

This clone was detected once. The rearrangement links TRBV7-2 to TRBJ2-7; D is perhaps TRBD1 (6 bases). The CDR3 has 12 amino acids. CDR1 and CDR2 from the germline V gene are SGHTA and FQGNSA. V was shortened by 5 bases and J by 3 bases, with 8 bases between the two germline ends. CDR3 region: CASSHRDYEQYF. The CDR3 DNA sequence: TGTGCCAGCAGCCACAGGGACTACGAGCAGTACTTC.

The chain couples TRBV6-5 to TRBJ1-4; 7 bases line up with TRBD1. In germline, CDR1 is MNHEY, CDR2 SVGAGI. V was clipped by 6 bases and J by 6 bases; unmatched bases: 10. This CDR3 spans 15 amino acids. CDR3 protein: CASSSIGTADEKLFF. In DNA form, the CDR3 reads TGTGCCAGCAGCTCAATCGGGACAGCCGATGAAAAACTGTTTTTT.

The chain is built from TRBV28 and TRBJ1-2; D not resolved. This CDR3 is built from 14 residues. Germline V gene data show CDR1 as MDHEN and CDR2 as SYDVKM. Trimming pared 10 bases from V and 0 bases from J, leaving 15 bases between. The CDR3 nucleotides read TGTGCCACCCTCCTCGGTACAGCTAACTATGGCTACACCTTC. It specifies CATLLGTANYGYTF.

The chain links TRBV5-1 to TRBJ1-2; 9 bases are a match to TRBD1. The CDR3 runs to 17 residues. CDR1 and CDR2 (germline): SGHRS, YFSETQ. V shed 6 bases and J 4 bases; nucleotides not matched to a gene: 16. CDR3 sequence (DNA): TGCGCCAGCACCCCGGGACAGGGCCCCAGGTCGGGCTATGGCTACACCTTC. Translated, it gives CASTPGQGPRSGYGYTF.

The rearrangement uses TRBV2 and TRBJ2-1; 10 bases fit TRBD2. Germline V gives CDR1 SNHLY, CDR2 FYNNEI. The V and J ends lost 5 bases and 7 bases, in that order; junction bases with no gene match: 5. The CDR3 is 14 amino acids. The CDR3 here is CASSRLAGVNEQFF. The CDR3 coding sequence is TGTGCCAGCAGTAGGCTAGCGGGGGTGAATGAGCAGTTCTTC.

The genes are TRBV24-1 and TRBJ1-2; no clear D gene. Looked up from germline, CDR1 is KGHDR and CDR2 is SFDVKD. This CDR3 spans 13 amino acids. The germline V and J ends were trimmed by 10 bases and 2 bases, with 13 bases remaining between them. The CDR3 sequence: CATSVGWNYGYTF. In DNA form, the CDR3 reads TGTGCCACGTCGGTCGGGTGGAACTATGGCTACACCTTC.

The chain combines TRBV18 with TRBJ2-7; D is unresolved. CDR1 is KGHSH, CDR2 LQKENI, per germline. Trimming removed 6 bases at V and 6 bases at J, with 15 bases between. This CDR3 has 13 amino acids. Here the CDR3 reads CASSESVGSEQYF. CDR3 bases: TGTGCCAGCTCTGAATCAGTCGGGTCCGAGCAGTACTTC.

This chain uses TRBV7-9 with TRBJ2-3; TRBD2 aligns across 10 bases. The trim removed 5 bases at V and 1 base at J, leaving 3 bases unmatched. CDR1 SEHNR and CDR2 FQNEAQ come from the germline V gene (reference sequence). The CDR3 is 15 amino acids. The CDR3 DNA follows: TGTGCCAGCAGCCGTACTAGCGGGGGCACAGATACGCAGTATTTT. This gives the protein CASSRTSGGTDTQYF.

The count of this clone is one. The J gene is TRBJ2-7, the V gene TRBV28; 11 bases map to TRBD2. This CDR3 region has 19 residues. CDR1 is MDHEN, CDR2 SYDVKM, per germline. V shed 7 bases, J shed 1 base, and the junction held 18 bases outside the gene matches. Written as DNA, the CDR3 is TGTGCCAGCACCCCGGCGGGGGCGTCCACTAGCGGGAGTTCCTACGAGCAGTACTTC. Its protein is CASTPAGASTSGSSYEQYF.

V usage is TRBV13 and J usage is TRBJ1-4; TRBD1 matches at 8 bases. Germline trimming cut 7 bases from V and 8 bases from J; bases unmatched to any gene: 27. CDR1 is PRHDT and CDR2 is FYEKMQ in the germline V gene (reference sequence). This CDR3 region has 20 residues. CDR3 in amino acids: CASTRGQQGPLLFQWEKLFF. The CDR3 DNA reads TGTGCCAGCACCAGGGGGCAACAGGGACCACTACTCTTCCAATGGGAAAAACTGTTTTTT.

The rearrangement uses TRBV9 and TRBJ1-2; D gene unclear. V lost 4 bases and J lost 3, with 19 bases in between. CDR3 length equals 16 residues. From germline, CDR1 is SGDLS and CDR2 YYNGEE. CDR3 loop: CASSPPSPRTDYGYTF. In DNA, the CDR3 is TGTGCCAGCAGCCCTCCCTCCCCGAGAACGGACTATGGCTACACCTTC.

The J gene is TRBJ2-5, the V gene TRBV4-2; 7 bases fit TRBD2. Trimming removed 5 bases from V and 5 bases from J; junction bases left unmatched: 8. Germline values: CDR1 LGHNA, CDR2 YNFKEQ. CDR3 length equals 14 residues. The CDR3 is CASSNREDGETQYF. CDR3 bases: TGTGCCAGCAGCAACCGGGAGGACGGGGAGACCCAGTACTTC.

The genes are TRBV5-4 and TRBJ2-3; a possible D gene is TRBD1 (6 bases). V lost 6 bases and J lost 1, with 12 bases in between. The CDR3 runs 14 residues. Germline V gene sequence: CDR1 SGHNT, CDR2 YYREEE (reference sequence). The CDR3 region is CASNPGARTDTQYF. The CDR3 DNA sequence: TGTGCCAGCAACCCAGGGGCCCGCACAGATACGCAGTATTTT.

This sequence joins TRBV7-3 and TRBJ2-1; D remains ambiguous. Per germline, CDR1 SGHTA and CDR2 FQGTGA. The CDR3 runs 12 residues. Trimming took off 2 bases at V and 6 bases at J, with 5 bases between the two ends. In DNA form, the CDR3 reads TGTGCCAGCAGCTTATCGCGCAATGAGCAGTTCTTC. Its protein is CASSLSRNEQFF. Based on the CDR3 plus reference TRBV7-3 and TRBJ2-1, the full variable domain is GAGVSQTPSNKVTEKGKYVELRCDPISGHTALYWYRQSLGQGPEFLIYFQGTGAADDSGLPNDRFFAVRPEGSVSTLKIQRTERGDSAVYLCASSLSRNEQFFGPGTRLTVL.